This TCR beta chain was recovered during a study of blood T cell repertoires in COVID-19. On the study more broadly: Material from acute and convalescent COVID-19 was sourced from the United States, Italy and Spain. The cDNA or gDNA used as material had been derived from T cells, B-cell-depleted T cells, or PBMCs.

Within 2 weeks of study entry, exposed participants had contacted a PCR-confirmed or clinician-diagnosed COVID-19 case. V lost 1 base, J lost 0 bases, and 21 bases lay in between. Germline V gene lookup returns CDR1 MGHRA and CDR2 YSYEKL. There are 19 residues in the CDR3. Profiled with immunoSEQ multiplex PCR; TCRdb holds only in-frame clones, not every one. Here the sample spans 200,000 to 250,000 clones, around 90% being singletons. The sample comprised PBMCs or T cells enriched from blood (not recorded which). V and J are TRBV4-1 and TRBJ1-1, with D maybe TRBD1 (5 bases). This TCR derives from a man aged 25 to 40 who had been exposed to COVID-19. The CDR3 reads CASSQVIGQVGHMNTEAFF. The CDR3, as DNA: TGCGCCAGCAGCCAAGTAATAGGGCAGGTGGGGCATATGAACACTGAAGCTTTCTTT.